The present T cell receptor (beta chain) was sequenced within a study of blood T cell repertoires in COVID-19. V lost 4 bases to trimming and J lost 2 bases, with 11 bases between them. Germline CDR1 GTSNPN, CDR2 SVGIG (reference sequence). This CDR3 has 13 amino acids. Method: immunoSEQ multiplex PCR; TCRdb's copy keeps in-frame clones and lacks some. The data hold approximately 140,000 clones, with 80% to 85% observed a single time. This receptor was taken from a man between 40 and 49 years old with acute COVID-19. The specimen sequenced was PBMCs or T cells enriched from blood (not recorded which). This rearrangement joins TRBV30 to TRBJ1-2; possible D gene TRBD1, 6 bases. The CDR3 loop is CAWITGSNYGYTF. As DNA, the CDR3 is TGTGCCTGGATTACAGGGTCCAACTATGGCTACACCTTC.